Below are 17 T cell receptor beta chains sequenced from a single sample in a study of T cell changes during pregnancy in multiple sclerosis. Assay: immunoSEQ multiplex PCR; the TCRdb copy retains only in-frame clones and omits some. The sample has about 36,000 clones, 80% to 95% seen once. This specimen consisted of CD4+ T cells from peripheral blood mononuclear cells, obtained in the third trimester of pregnancy. The receptors were gathered from a female donor in good health, enrolled as a control in a pregnancy study.

The chain couples TRBV5-4 to TRBJ2-1; 8 bases line up with TRBD2. The CDR3 covers 15 residues. CDR1 SGHNT and CDR2 YYREEE come from the germline V gene (reference sequence). The V segment lost 5 bases and the J segment 3 bases; nucleotides outside the gene matches: 7. CDR3: CASSPGAGGYNEQFF. CDR3 DNA sequence: TGTGCCAGCAGTCCCGGGGCGGGGGGCTACAATGAGCAGTTCTTC.

The CDR3 here is CASSLDLTLFETQYF. The DNA for the CDR3 is TGTGCCAGCAGCTTAGACCTGACATTGTTTGAGACCCAGTACTTC. The chain employs TRBV11-2 and TRBJ2-5; D remains unclear. The germline gives CDR1 SGHAT, CDR2 FQNNGV. CDR3 size: 15 residues. The germline V and J ends were trimmed by 0 bases and 5 bases, with 13 bases remaining between them.

The genes are TRBV28 and TRBJ1-6; D possibly corresponds to TRBD1 (6 bases). V lost 4 bases to trimming and J lost 9 bases, with 22 bases between them. Germline V lookup: CDR1 MDHEN, CDR2 SYDVKM. This CDR3 spans 17 amino acids. The CDR3 is CASSSTGGGAYGSPLHF. The CDR3, as DNA: TGTGCCAGCAGTTCGACAGGTGGTGGGGCCTATGGTTCACCCCTCCACTTT.

The CDR3 DNA reads TGCGCCAGCAGCCTAGCGGGGGCCCGCACAGATACGCAGTATTTT. This codes for CASSLAGARTDTQYF. The V and J genes are TRBV4-1 and TRBJ2-3; 9 positions match TRBD2. CDR1 MGHRA and CDR2 YSYEKL come from the germline V gene. The trim removed 4 bases at V and 1 base at J, leaving 3 bases unmatched. The CDR3 length is 15 residues.

V gene TRBV5-1 combines with J gene TRBJ1-1, with TRBD1 identical over 7 bases. The germline V gene encodes CDR1 SGHRS and CDR2 YFSETQ. V shed 0 bases and J 5 bases; nucleotides not matched to a gene: 7. The CDR3 totals 15 residues. The CDR3 sequence: CASSLEANRGTEAFF. DNA for the CDR3: TGCGCCAGCAGCTTGGAGGCCAACAGGGGAACTGAAGCTTTCTTT.

The rearrangement links TRBV5-1 to TRBJ2-1, with 10 bases matching TRBD2. The germline gives CDR1 SGHRS, CDR2 YFSETQ. The CDR3 loop spans 16 amino acids. V lost 4 bases, J lost 8 bases, and 12 bases stayed unmatched. The CDR3 nucleotides are TGCGCCAGCAGCCAACTAGCACTAGCGGGGTTTGATGAGCAGTTCTTC. It translates to CASSQLALAGFDEQFF.

This chain uses TRBV4-1 with TRBJ2-3, with 8 bases that match TRBD1. Trimming at V came to 0 bases and at J to 6 bases, leaving 14 bases not matched to a gene. The germline CDR1 and CDR2 sequences are MGHRA and YSYEKL. The CDR3 spans 18 residues. CDR3 sequence: CASSQEGRTGGRLDTQYF. CDR3 DNA: TGCGCCAGCAGCCAAGAGGGGCGAACAGGGGGGCGTTTGGATACGCAGTATTTT.

The rearrangement uses TRBV15 and TRBJ2-7; 9 bases line up with TRBD1. The ends lost 3 bases at V and 2 bases at J; junction bases unmatched: 2. Per germline, CDR1 LNHNV and CDR2 YYDKDF (reference sequence). The CDR3 has 14 amino acids. CDR3 nucleotide sequence: TGTGCCACCAGCAGGACAGGGGGAACCTACGAGCAGTACTTC. Residues: CATSRTGGTYEQYF. Full variable domain (missing parts from reference TRBV15 and TRBJ2-7): DAMVIQNPRYQVTQFGKPVTLSCSQTLNHNVMYWYQQKSSQAPKLLFHYYDKDFNNEADTPDNFQSRRPNTSFCFLDIRSPGLGDTAMYLCATSRTGGTYEQYFGPGTRLTVT.

The V and J genes are TRBV6-1 and TRBJ2-3; D not certain. The CDR3 loop spans 10 amino acids. Germline V gene sequence: CDR1 MNHNS, CDR2 SASEGT. Trimming pared 6 bases from V and 10 bases from J, leaving 8 bases between. CDR3 sequence reads: CASSERAQYF. The CDR3 nucleotides read TGTGCCAGCAGCGAGCGTGCGCAGTATTTT.

The chain recombines TRBV7-2 with TRBJ2-2; 9 positions match TRBD2. This CDR3 spans 14 amino acids. Germline trimming cut 5 bases from V and 6 bases from J; bases unmatched to any gene: 4. CDR1 SGHTA and CDR2 FQGNSA come from the germline V gene. The CDR3 protein is CASSQGLAPGELFF. The CDR3 nucleotides read TGTGCCAGCAGCCAGGGACTAGCACCCGGGGAGCTGTTTTTT.

The chain joins TRBV6-7 to TRBJ1-1, with 7 bases lining up with TRBD1. TRBV6-7 is an open reading frame, and its role is uncertain. This CDR3 region has 14 residues. V trimming: 8 bases; J trimming: 1 base; junction bases outside the gene matches: 7. CDR3 sequence: CASPRRGPNTEAFF. In DNA, the CDR3 is TGTGCCAGCCCCCGGAGGGGGCCGAACACTGAAGCTTTCTTT.

This clone was observed a single time. This rearrangement joins TRBV7-9 to TRBJ1-2, with 7 bases aligning to TRBD1. The CDR3 has 13 residues. Unmatched junction bases numbered 7, after V lost 4 bases and J lost 8 bases. The V gene's germline CDR1 is SEHNR and CDR2 FQNEAQ (reference sequence). The CDR3, as DNA: TGTGCCAGCAGCTACCTAGGGGGCGAAGGCTACACCTTC. Translated, it gives CASSYLGGEGYTF.

CDR3 in amino acids: CASNPSGGETQYF. The CDR3 DNA follows: TGTGCCAGCAATCCTAGCGGCGGAGAGACCCAGTACTTC. The chain has TRBV6-1 and TRBJ2-5, with TRBD2 matching 7 bases. This CDR3 comprises 13 residues. J gave up 4 bases and V 7 bases, and 6 bases lay outside the gene matches. Looked up from germline, CDR1 is MNHNS and CDR2 is SASEGT.

The chain recombines TRBV7-8 with TRBJ1-1, with unresolved D. The length of the CDR3 is 13 residues. V was pared by 2 bases and J by 4 bases, with 8 bases between. Germline V lookup: CDR1 SGHVS, CDR2 FQNEAQ. The CDR3 is CASSLSEGTEAFF. DNA of the CDR3: TGTGCCAGCAGCTTATCAGAGGGCACTGAAGCTTTCTTT.

The gene calls are TRBV20-1 and TRBJ1-2; the D is unclear. The germline gives CDR1 DFQATT, CDR2 SNEGSKA (reference sequence). The CDR3 length is 11 residues. V was shortened by 6 bases and J by 6 bases, with 11 bases between the two germline ends. The CDR3 DNA reads TGCAGTGCCTTTAGGAGGGATGGCTACACCTTC. Residues: CSAFRRDGYTF.

This chain joins TRBV10-3 and TRBJ2-7, with 8 nucleotides matching TRBD2. Trimming took 6 bases from V and 3 from J; bases not matched to a gene: 4. The CDR3 sequence is 13 residues long. Per germline, CDR1 ENHRY and CDR2 SYGVKD. For the CDR3, the DNA is TGTGCCATCAGGGGGGCGGGGGGCTACGAGCAGTACTTC. It encodes CAIRGAGGYEQYF.

The rearrangement links TRBV4-1 to TRBJ1-5, with TRBD1 identical over 7 bases. The V and J ends lost 6 bases and 7 bases, in that order; junction bases with no gene match: 6. This CDR3 has 13 residues. CDR1 MGHRA and CDR2 YSYEKL come from the germline V gene. The CDR3 coding sequence is TGCGCCAGCAGTCTTCGACAGGGCCAGCCCCAGCATTTT. Its protein is CASSLRQGQPQHF.